This record looks at one T cell receptor beta chain sequence and its context. There is no known antigen for this receptor. Base qualities are missing; no much larger clone stands one base away. TCRbeta CDR3 regions were amplified from genomic DNA by means of the immunoSEQ Assay, a bias-controlled multiplex PCR. The authors' pipeline ran thus. Within the assay, amplification of reference gene primers was used to estimate how many nucleated cells each sample contained. To quantify the absolute abundance of each unique TCRbeta CDR3 rearrangement, sequence reads were collapsed and filtered. For each sample, productive Simpson clonality was calculated as the square root of Simpson's diversity index across productive rearrangements. Entries here come from immuneACCESS through TCRdb and include only in-frame sequences with V and J called. Some clones fail to appear in such tables; in the studies checked, an unresolved V gene covers under half of the shortfall, and the cause of the remainder is unknown. For V, J and clone size, that table is used; D and trimming come from the DNA. Present in this sample are about 48,000 clones, 85% to 90% of which were seen just once. The top ten clonotypes cover 2.5% to 3% of the sample.

This sample was taken from a study of blood T cell repertoires in COVID-19 (TCRdb year 2020). Study-level background: The collaborator samples originated in the United States, Italy and Spain and spanned the acute and convalescent phases of COVID-19. The prospective study material was composed of cDNA or gDNA derived from T cells, B-cell-depleted T cells, or PBMCs. Deeply sampled blood TCRbeta repertoires from subjects exposed to, actively infected with, or recovered from COVID-19 were included in the dataset. The repertoires were released in a freely available public database meant as a resource for research on the immune response to SARS-CoV-2. Samples came from the ongoing ImmuneRACE study (first 160 participants) plus 1,254 subjects from 6 global collaborators. Nearly every sample came with metadata listing a de-identified subject ID, COVID-19 status, age in years and sex. Where available, HLA class I and class II types were obtained from metadata supplied by the sample provider rather than from assay-based typing. The paper's findings and limits, for the study overall: How much clinical and demographic metadata was included differed by source and by participant, and the metadata was provided uncurated.

CDR1 MNHEY and CDR2 SVGAGI were looked up in the germline V gene. V drops 2 bases and J drops 1 base, leaving 14 bases in between. The CDR3 numbers 16 residues from cysteine through phenylalanine. CDR3 DNA is the only sequence kept; it has 48 bases, read in frame from the first base. At one collaborating source in Seattle, patients were enrolled during active infection and were followed longitudinally through the course of disease. Whole blood was collected in K2EDTA tubes by collaborating institutions according to the institutions' own protocols. For TCRbeta analysis, collaborators shipped samples in one of three forms: frozen whole blood, isolated PBMCs, or DNA extracted from either of those sample types.

This clonotype was sampled from a woman aged 80 or over with COVID-19, enrolled during active disease. The chain is made from TRBV6-5 and TRBJ1-1; the D gene is perhaps TRBD1, on 6 matching bases. Source material: peripheral blood. The CDR3 loop reads CASSYLPRGGNTEAFF. The DNA sequence is as follows: TGTGCCAGCAGTTACCTCCCGAGAGGGGGGAACACTGAAGCTTTCTTT.